A selection of T cell receptor beta chains follows, all from one sample in a study of cytomegalovirus exposure and HLA in healthy donors. Method: immunoSEQ multiplex PCR; TCRdb's copy keeps in-frame clones and lacks some. The sample records approximately 110,000 clones, 74% being singletons. The sample comprised PBMCs. Receptor source: a woman aged 40 to 55 in good health and CMV-seropositive. The CDR3 runs from the conserved cysteine through the conserved F or W. D genes are given only for firm matches. Only part of the rows carry a size: once, few, many, or a class if the clone is expanded.

CDR3 protein: CASSQTPGQGQPQHF
CDR3 DNA: TGCGCCAGCAGCCAGACACCGGGACAGGGGCAGCCCCAGCATTTT
J gene: TRBJ1-5
V gene: TRBV4-1
clone size: .
CDR3 length: 15
D gene: TRBD1

CDR3 protein: CASSLGTGAYNEQFF
CDR3 DNA: TGCGCCAGCAGCTTGGGGACAGGGGCCTACAATGAGCAGTTCTTC
J gene: TRBJ2-1
V gene: TRBV5-1
clone size: .
CDR3 length: 15
D gene: TRBD1

CDR3 protein: CASSPEVSGANVLTF
CDR3 DNA: TGCGCCAGCAGCCCGGAGGTCTCTGGGGCCAACGTCCTGACTTTC
J gene: TRBJ2-6
V gene: TRBV5-1
clone size: .
CDR3 length: 15
D gene: .

CDR3 protein: CTSRLQIRGYGGLETQYF
CDR3 DNA: TGTACCAGCAGGCTGCAAATCCGAGGGTACGGCGGTTTAGAGACCCAGTACTTC
J gene: TRBJ2-5
V gene: TRBV7-2
clone size: .
CDR3 length: 18
D gene: .

CDR3 protein: CASGQTGGIYYGYTF
CDR3 DNA: TGTGCCAGCGGACAAACAGGGGGGATTTACTATGGCTACACCTTC
J gene: TRBJ1-2
V gene: TRBV5-4
clone size: .
CDR3 length: 15
D gene: TRBD1

CDR3 protein: CASSPTGSHGYTF
CDR3 DNA: TGTGCCAGCAGCCCCACGGGTTCTCATGGCTACACCTTC
J gene: TRBJ1-2
V gene: TRBV9
clone size: .
CDR3 length: 13
D gene: .

CDR3 protein: CATGTAYLNTEAFF
CDR3 DNA: TGTGCCACTGGGACAGCGTACTTGAACACTGAAGCTTTCTTT
J gene: TRBJ1-1
V gene: TRBV6-1
clone size: .
CDR3 length: 14
D gene: TRBD1

CDR3 protein: CASSLLLITSGGYYNEQFF
CDR3 DNA: TGCGCCAGCAGCCTCCTCTTAATAACTAGCGGGGGGTATTACAATGAGCAGTTCTTC
J gene: TRBJ2-1
V gene: TRBV4-3
clone size: .
CDR3 length: 19
D gene: TRBD2

CDR3 protein: CASSPRPDRGGGYTF
CDR3 DNA: TGTGCCAGCAGTCCCCGCCCGGACAGGGGAGGTGGCTACACCTTC
J gene: TRBJ1-2
V gene: TRBV6-6
clone size: .
CDR3 length: 15
D gene: TRBD1

CDR3 protein: CASSQSRLHWASTDTQYF
CDR3 DNA: TGTGCCAGCAGCCAATCCCGCTTACACTGGGCTAGCACAGATACGCAGTATTTT
J gene: TRBJ2-3
V gene: TRBV14
clone size: .
CDR3 length: 18
D gene: .

CDR3 protein: CASSQAPSGTGSYEQYF
CDR3 DNA: TGCGCCAGCAGCCAAGCCCCCTCCGGGACAGGGTCCTACGAGCAGTACTTC
J gene: TRBJ2-7
V gene: TRBV4-3
clone size: .
CDR3 length: 17
D gene: TRBD1

CDR3 protein: CASSFGLAGNTGELFF
CDR3 DNA: TGTGCCAGCAGCTTCGGACTAGCGGGGAACACCGGGGAGCTGTTTTTT
J gene: TRBJ2-2
V gene: TRBV7-2
clone size: .
CDR3 length: 16
D gene: TRBD2

CDR3 protein: CASSVEGRGNSPLHF
CDR3 DNA: TGTGCCAGCAGCGTAGAAGGACGAGGGAATTCACCCCTCCACTTT
J gene: TRBJ1-6
V gene: TRBV9
clone size: .
CDR3 length: 15
D gene: .

CDR3 protein: CASSERGGTGENSPLHF
CDR3 DNA: TGTGCCAGCAGTGAAAGGGGGGGGACAGGGGAGAATTCACCCCTCCACTTT
J gene: TRBJ1-6
V gene: TRBV6-1
clone size: few
CDR3 length: 17
D gene: TRBD1

CDR3 protein: CASSPGQGYGYTF
CDR3 DNA: TGTGCCAGTAGTCCGGGACAGGGATATGGCTACACCTTC
J gene: TRBJ1-2
V gene: TRBV19
clone size: .
CDR3 length: 13
D gene: TRBD1

CDR3 protein: CASSQTGSGYGYTF
CDR3 DNA: TGTGCCAGCAGCCAGACAGGGAGCGGTTATGGCTACACCTTC
J gene: TRBJ1-2
V gene: TRBV7-9
clone size: .
CDR3 length: 14
D gene: TRBD1

CDR3 protein: CASHSWDSFISGANVLTF
CDR3 DNA: TGCGCCAGCCATAGCTGGGACAGCTTCATCTCTGGGGCCAACGTCCTGACTTTC
J gene: TRBJ2-6
V gene: TRBV23-1
clone size: .
CDR3 length: 18
D gene: TRBD1

CDR3 protein: CASSPGQGTWNEQFF
CDR3 DNA: TGTGCCAGCAGCCCGGGACAGGGAACGTGGAATGAGCAGTTCTTC
J gene: TRBJ2-1
V gene: TRBV14
clone size: .
CDR3 length: 15
D gene: TRBD1

CDR3 protein: CASSFNRAEKLFF
CDR3 DNA: TGTGCCAGCAGTTTCAACAGGGCTGAAAAACTGTTTTTT
J gene: TRBJ1-4
V gene: TRBV27
clone size: .
CDR3 length: 13
D gene: .

CDR3 protein: CASSLGAGGGETQYF
CDR3 DNA: TGTGCCAGCAGCTTAGGAGCGGGAGGAGGAGAGACCCAGTACTTC
J gene: TRBJ2-5
V gene: TRBV11-3
clone size: few
CDR3 length: 15
D gene: TRBD2